Listed below are T cell receptor beta chains from one sample, sequenced in a study of patients and donors after allogeneic stem cell transplantation. TCRdb ran MiXCR on the RT-PCR reads and lists one entry per CDR3 protein. In the table there are about 160,000 distinct CDR3 sequences, approximately 28% of which are singletons. Sequencing input: blood, either unsorted or a sorted T cell fraction (not recorded which). These receptors were collected from a human donor who was either an allogeneic HSCT recipient or a stem cell or donor lymphocyte infusion donor (not recorded which). It is not recorded whose cells these are; they may come from a transplant donor. CDR3s leave out the opening cysteine and the closing phenylalanine or tryptophan. Size is stated for part of the rows, as once, few or many counts, or as a class when the clone is expanded.

length	size	V	J	CDR3
11	-	TRBV5-1	TRBJ2-7	ASSFLSSYEQY
13	-	TRBV7-7	TRBJ2-5	ASSPNSGSQETQY
12	few	TRBV28	TRBJ1-4	ASTTGQGHEKLF
13	-	TRBV28	TRBJ2-2	ASSLEARYTGELF
10	-	TRBV9	TRBJ2-1	ASSVVHNEQF
15	many	TRBV24-1	TRBJ2-1	ATSDGGTGSSYNEQF
12	few	TRBV6-2/TRBV6-3	TRBJ2-7	ASSYWDREGEQY
13	-	TRBV7-9	TRBJ1-2	ASSFGWDRVYGYT
13	-	TRBV12-3/TRBV12-4	TRBJ2-5	ASTRLALLGETQY
12	-	TRBV6-5	TRBJ1-1	ASNRGPSATEAF
11	-	TRBV5-5	TRBJ1-2	ASSWATNYGYT
10	many	TRBV10-3	TRBJ1-1	AMGQQNTEAF
12	-	TRBV5-1	TRBJ1-4	ASSLSALNEKLF
14	-	TRBV18	TRBJ2-3	ASSPLTSSSTDTQY
11	few	TRBV14	TRBJ1-1	ASSQGLSTEAF
12	-	TRBV28	TRBJ1-2	ASSLSAVGYGYT
14	few	TRBV7-9	TRBJ1-2	ASSPRQYPVSDGYT
13	-	TRBV6-6	TRBJ2-7	ASSTPLAGAYEQY
15	once	TRBV18	TRBJ2-7	ASSPRGLARSSYEQY
13	-	TRBV7-2	TRBJ1-6	ASTAWVANNSPLH
15	-	TRBV7-6	TRBJ2-3	ASSSDPERETTDTQY
11	few	TRBV3-1	TRBJ2-1	ASSQAPYNEQF
11	many	TRBV5-1	TRBJ1-2	ASSFGLGYGYT
17	-	TRBV25-1	TRBJ2-2	ASSEYYFVPDLDTGELF
13	few	TRBV9	TRBJ2-5	ASSVAGGSQETQY
13	-	TRBV6-5	TRBJ2-7	ASRRQGTGLYEQY
10	-	TRBV24-1	TRBJ2-7	ATSDWGYEQY
13	-	TRBV12-3/TRBV12-4	TRBJ1-3	ASSFQRLSGNTIY
12	many	TRBV6-5	TRBJ1-2	ASSYGIGHYGYT
15	once	TRBV10-3	TRBJ2-1	AISEILLAGAYNEQF
9	-	TRBV7-9	TRBJ2-5	ASSETETQY
13	-	TRBV20-1	TRBJ1-5	SALRPGLAVQPQH
13	few	TRBV20-1	TRBJ2-7	SARGLARTPYEQY
12	-	TRBV12-3/TRBV12-4	TRBJ1-5	ASSLAAGSQPQH
11	few	TRBV12-3/TRBV12-4	TRBJ2-1	ASSSSGKNEQF
13	-	TRBV3-1	TRBJ2-5	ASSQQRGNQETQY
11	-	TRBV2	TRBJ1-2	ASRYWDRARCT
12	few	TRBV7-7	TRBJ2-5	ASSLDLSIGTQY
16	-	TRBV12-3/TRBV12-4	TRBJ2-1	ASRVPGLARPLYNEQF
11	-	TRBV27	TRBJ2-5	ASSLSEWETQY
11	-	TRBV28	TRBJ2-7	ASTGQPLYEQY
13	few	TRBV6-6	TRBJ2-7	ASRPGTSGPYEQY
11	-	TRBV29-1	TRBJ1-1	SVAGTAYTEAF
12	many	TRBV7-2	TRBJ1-2	ASSLGRPVYGYT
11	few	TRBV7-2	TRBJ1-1	ASSRGQGAEAF
8	-	TRBV12-3/TRBV12-4	TRBJ1-1	ASRGTEAF
14	many	TRBV10-3	TRBJ1-6	AISPGQGYTNSPLH
13	few	TRBV5-1	TRBJ1-5	ASSLGGYSNQPQH
11	many	TRBV12-3/TRBV12-4	TRBJ1-5	ASKGQINQPQH